The 23 T cell receptor beta chains below all came from one sample that was sequenced in a study of blood T cell repertoires in COVID-19. Sequencing was performed with immunoSEQ multiplex PCR; in TCRdb, only in-frame clones are kept and a portion is missing. The sample holds 44,000 or so clones, approximately 87% seen once. Sequencing was carried out using peripheral blood. These receptor sequences come from a human donor in a cohort sampled during active COVID-19.

V gene TRBV4-3 combines with J gene TRBJ2-1; TRBD2 matches 8 bases. The CDR3 has 17 residues. V shed 0 bases and J 4 bases; nucleotides not matched to a gene: 8. The germline CDR1 and CDR2 sequences are LGHNA and YSLEER. CDR3 loop: CASSQDLNGGAYNEQFF. CDR3 nucleotides: TGCGCCAGCAGCCAAGATCTTAACGGGGGGGCTTACAATGAGCAGTTCTTC.

V and J are TRBV29-1 and TRBJ1-1, with D maybe TRBD1 (5 bases). The CDR3 covers 12 residues. The germline V and J ends were trimmed by 0 bases and 13 bases, with 15 bases remaining between them. CDR1 and CDR2 from the germline V gene are SQVTM and ANQGSEA. CDR3 sequence (DNA): TGCAGCGTTGAAGAACTAGGAGGGGACGTTTTCTTT. Its translation: CSVEELGGDVFF.

This rearrangement joins TRBV5-1 to TRBJ1-3, with TRBD1 matching 9 bases. Losses at the gene ends were 7 bases for V and 0 bases for J; bases not matched to a gene: 5. CDR1 is SGHRS and CDR2 is YFSETQ in the germline V gene. This CDR3 is built from 15 residues. CDR3 amino acids: CASALTGGSGNTIYF. CDR3 DNA: TGCGCCAGCGCCCTGACAGGGGGCTCTGGAAACACCATATATTTT.

Written as DNA, the CDR3 is TGTGCCAGCTTGCCCCTGGACAGCCAAGAGACCCAGTACTTC. This translates into CASLPLDSQETQYF. This chain joins TRBV2 and TRBJ2-5; TRBD1 might be the D (6 bases). Trimming removed 8 bases from V and 1 base from J, with 14 bases in between. Germline lookup yields CDR1 SNHLY and CDR2 FYNNEI. The CDR3 has 14 residues.

The CDR3 sequence is CASSLAPSAANTGELFF. The CDR3 DNA reads as TGTGCCAGCAGCTTAGCCCCCAGCGCCGCGAACACCGGGGAGCTGTTTTTT. The chain is built from TRBV7-8 and TRBJ2-2; D not certain. The CDR3 has 17 residues. V was pared by 0 bases and J by 0 bases, with 11 bases between. From germline, CDR1 is SGHVS and CDR2 FQNEAQ.

This clone has a handful of counts. CDR3 residues: CASSPPRPNADTQYF. CDR3 nucleotide sequence: TGTGCCAGCTCACCACCGCGTCCGAATGCAGATACGCAGTATTTT. The chain carries TRBV18 and TRBJ2-3; no clear D. V dropped 0 bases and J dropped 4 bases, with 11 bases sitting between them. This CDR3 comprises 15 residues. Germline CDR1 is KGHSH and CDR2 is LQKENI.

The V and J genes are TRBV28 and TRBJ2-1, with 7 bases matching TRBD1. With V trimmed by 5 bases and J by 12 bases, 19 bases remained unmatched. The CDR3 is 16 residues long. Germline values: CDR1 MDHEN, CDR2 SYDVKM. The CDR3 nucleotides read TGTGCCAGCAGTCCCTCTGGGACAGAACTTTTTGGGGGGCAGTTCTTC. It is translated as CASSPSGTELFGGQFF. Complete variable domain (other parts from reference TRBV28 and TRBJ2-1): DVKVTQSSRYLVKRTGEKVFLECVQDMDHENMFWYRQDPGLGLRLIYFSYDVKMKEKGDIPEGYSVSREKKERFSLILESASTNQTSMYLCASSPSGTELFGGQFFGPGTRLTVL.

The chain employs TRBV6-2 or TRBV6-3 and TRBJ2-3; 8 bases are shared with TRBD2. J was trimmed by 4 bases and V by 2 bases; bases with no gene match: 11. CDR3 length: 17 amino acids. Germline CDR1 MNHEY, CDR2 SVGEGT. The CDR3 nucleotides are TGTGCCAGCAGTTACCCCCAAACGGGGGGGCCCGCAGATACGCAGTATTTT. Encoded protein: CASSYPQTGGPADTQYF.

The V gene is TRBV7-3, the J gene TRBJ2-1, with 7 bases matching TRBD2. The CDR3 consists of 15 residues. V trimming: 2 bases; J trimming: 4 bases; junction bases outside the gene matches: 5. Germline CDR1 SGHTA, CDR2 FQGTGA. The CDR3 is CASSLASGGYNEQFF. The CDR3 DNA follows: TGTGCCAGCAGCTTAGCCTCGGGGGGATACAATGAGCAGTTCTTC.

The chain has TRBV14 and TRBJ1-1; D perhaps matches TRBD1 (6 bases). The germline CDR1 and CDR2 sequences are SGHDN and FVKESK. V shed 4 bases and J shed 1 base, with 13 bases lying between them. This CDR3 has 15 amino acids. The CDR3 is CASSRQTGRNTEAFF. In DNA form, the CDR3 reads TGTGCCAGCAGCCGCCAAACAGGGAGGAACACTGAAGCTTTCTTT.

The chain has TRBV7-9 and TRBJ2-7, with D maybe TRBD2 (6 bases). The CDR3 runs to 14 residues. Germline assignment: CDR1 SEHNR and CDR2 FQNEAQ (reference sequence). V was pared by 4 bases and J by 2 bases, with 12 bases between. For the CDR3, the DNA is TGTGCCAGCAGCTGGGGGGACCGAGCCTACGAGCAGTACTTC. Its translation is CASSWGDRAYEQYF.

The rearrangement joins TRBV7-9 to TRBJ2-1; D uncertain. The CDR3 sequence is 12 residues long. Per germline, CDR1 SEHNR and CDR2 FQNEAQ (reference sequence). V gave up 3 bases and J gave up 7 bases, with 7 bases separating them. CDR3 protein: CASSFAGNEQFF. Written as DNA, the CDR3 is TGTGCCAGCAGCTTTGCCGGGAATGAGCAGTTCTTC.

The chain carries TRBV6-1 and TRBJ1-4, with D tentatively TRBD1 (5 bases). V lost 1 base, J lost 6 bases, and 18 bases lay in between. There are 17 residues in the CDR3. Germline loops: CDR1 MNHNS, CDR2 SASEGT. CDR3 loop: CASSEEPGSPGDEKLFF. The DNA of the CDR3 is TGTGCCAGCAGTGAAGAGCCAGGTTCTCCGGGGGATGAAAAACTGTTTTTT.

V gene TRBV19 combines with J gene TRBJ1-2; 9 nucleotides line up with TRBD1. From germline, CDR1 is LNHDA and CDR2 SQIVND (reference sequence). This CDR3 is built from 15 residues. Trimming cost V 0 bases and J 5 bases; bases outside gene matches: 4. The CDR3 spells CASSIDLGTGYGYTF. In DNA, the CDR3 is TGTGCCAGTAGTATAGATCTGGGGACAGGGTATGGCTACACCTTC.

This clone was picked up one time. This rearrangement joins TRBV4-1 to TRBJ2-2, with 7 bases aligning to TRBD1. The germline V gene encodes CDR1 MGHRA and CDR2 YSYEKL. The CDR3 extends over 14 amino acids. The CDR3 sequence is CATKRDRTTGELFF. CDR3 DNA sequence: TGCGCGACTAAACGGGACAGAACTACCGGGGAGCTGTTTTTT.

The V and J genes are TRBV11-3 and TRBJ1-1; no clear D gene. Germline values: CDR1 SGHNT, CDR2 YENEEA. This CDR3 is built from 15 residues. The germline V and J ends were trimmed by 5 bases and 1 base, with 14 bases remaining between them. The CDR3 loop reads CASSASSGANTEAFF. CDR3 nucleotide sequence: TGTGCCAGCAGCGCATCCTCAGGTGCGAACACTGAAGCTTTCTTT.

The rearrangement links TRBV28 to TRBJ2-5; 7 positions match TRBD1. The CDR3 covers 15 residues. J lost 3 bases, V lost 5 bases, and 9 bases had no gene match. The germline CDR1 and CDR2 sequences are MDHEN and SYDVKM. The CDR3 sequence: CASSGQVGIKETQYF. The CDR3 DNA is TGTGCCAGCAGTGGACAGGTGGGGATAAAAGAGACCCAGTACTTC.

The chain recombines TRBV6-4 with TRBJ2-3, with 9 bases that match TRBD1. The CDR3 length is 15 residues. The ends lost 6 bases at V and 2 bases at J; junction bases unmatched: 6. Germline values: CDR1 MRHNA, CDR2 SNTAGT. The CDR3 DNA reads as TGTGCCAGCAGAAGGGGGACAGGGCCCACAGATACGCAGTATTTT. Translating it yields CASRRGTGPTDTQYF.

The count of this clone is one. The genes are TRBV15 and TRBJ2-5; 10 positions match TRBD2. The germline CDR1 and CDR2 sequences are LNHNV and YYDKDF (reference sequence). The CDR3 length is 17 residues. Losses at the gene ends were 0 bases for V and 7 bases for J; bases not matched to a gene: 11. CDR3 in amino acids: CATSRDQSLAGVGTQYF. CDR3 in DNA: TGTGCCACCAGCAGAGATCAGTCTCTAGCGGGGGTAGGGACCCAGTACTTC.

The chain links TRBV7-9 to TRBJ1-4, with TRBD1 matching 8 bases. Germline CDR1 reads SEHNR; CDR2 reads FQNEAQ (reference sequence). The V gene end was trimmed by 5 bases and the J gene end by 3 bases; junction bases not matched to a gene: 11. This CDR3 region has 17 residues. CDR3 sequence: CASSIPPGGPSNEKLFF. The CDR3 DNA reads TGTGCCAGCAGCATACCGCCAGGGGGCCCCTCTAATGAAAAACTGTTTTTT.

The V call is TRBV7-2, the J call TRBJ1-4; a possible D gene is TRBD1 (5 bases). The CDR3 has 14 residues. Germline-derived CDR1 and CDR2 are SGHTA and FQGNSA. The V gene lost 0 bases and the J gene lost 6 bases, with 8 bases spanning the gap. CDR3 residues: CASSLAVGDEKLFF. DNA for the CDR3: TGTGCCAGCAGCTTAGCCGTAGGGGATGAAAAACTGTTTTTT.

The chain couples TRBV7-8 to TRBJ1-6; D possibly corresponds to TRBD1 (6 bases). V lost 5 bases and J 9 bases, leaving 14 bases between the germline ends. This CDR3 has 14 residues. The germline V gene encodes CDR1 SGHVS and CDR2 FQNEAQ. The CDR3 protein is CASSLNGGRSPLHF. In DNA, the CDR3 is TGTGCCAGCAGCCTAAATGGGGGCCGTTCACCCCTCCACTTT.

This chain connects TRBV6-5 to TRBJ2-7; 9 nucleotides agree with TRBD1. V trimming: 6 bases; J trimming: 6 bases; junction bases outside the gene matches: 6. CDR3 length: 13 amino acids. Germline V gene sequence: CDR1 MNHEY, CDR2 SVGAGI. This CDR3 is CASSRDRDREQYF. The CDR3 DNA is TGTGCCAGCAGCCGGGACAGGGATCGCGAGCAGTACTTC.